This T cell receptor (beta chain) was sequenced for a study of T cell responses to AZD1222 COVID-19 vaccine. Study-wide context: Pooled together were second doses at about 4 or about 12 weeks. Study-wide findings and caveats: CD4 TCRs associated with vaccination spanned spike, dominating at 160-218 and 743-854. Repertoires were sampled only after the peak T cell response. In the spike-specific TCR repertoire, nearly half reportedly target unmutated variant regions.

Trimming stripped 0 bases from V and 2 bases from J, with 2 bases between. CDR3 length equals 14 residues. The germline V gene encodes CDR1 SGHTA and CDR2 FQGNSA. Comment on this clone: Antigen unknown.

Sequencing used immunoSEQ multiplex PCR; TCRdb keeps in-frame clones, though not all of them. The table lists about 260,000 clones, approximately 95% of them singletons. The input for sequencing was peripheral blood, taken on day 0 of AZD1222 vaccination. The V call is TRBV7-2, the J call TRBJ2-6, with D hard to call. This sequence originates from an adult in good health. CDR3 DNA: TGTGCCAGCAGCTTAGCTACTGGGGCCAACGTCCTGACTTTC. Its translation is CASSLATGANVLTF.